This T cell receptor (beta chain) was documented in a study of blood T cell repertoires in COVID-19. Study in general: Sites across the United States, Italy and Spain contributed samples from acute and convalescent COVID-19. Sources were T cells, B-cell-depleted T cells, or PBMCs; the material itself was cDNA or gDNA.

This clone was picked up one time. Some clones are missing from TCRdb's copy, which holds only in-frame ones; the method was immunoSEQ multiplex PCR. Of approximately 170,000 clones in the sample, more than 70% were seen once. This sequence was found in a man aged 45 to 65 who had recovered from COVID-19. Input material: peripheral blood.

The CDR3 is CASSLQDNYGYTF. The CDR3 DNA is TGTGCCAGCAGCCTACAGGATAACTATGGCTACACCTTC. The V gene is TRBV6-2 or TRBV6-3, the J gene TRBJ1-2, with D maybe TRBD1 (5 bases). With 6 bases removed from V and 1 base from J, the gap between germline ends came to 9 bases. This CDR3 is 13 amino acids long. The V gene's germline CDR1 is MNHEY and CDR2 SVGEGT.